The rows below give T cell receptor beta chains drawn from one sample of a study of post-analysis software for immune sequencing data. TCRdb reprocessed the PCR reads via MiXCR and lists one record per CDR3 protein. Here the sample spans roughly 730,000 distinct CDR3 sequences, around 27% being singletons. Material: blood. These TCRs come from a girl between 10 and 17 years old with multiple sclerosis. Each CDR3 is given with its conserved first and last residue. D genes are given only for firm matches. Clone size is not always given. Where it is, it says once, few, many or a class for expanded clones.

CDR3: CASSPWAGDRGDTQYF
DNA: TGTGCCAGCAGCCCCTGGGCGGGGGACCGTGGAGATACGCAGTATTTT
J: TRBJ2-3
D: TRBD2
V: TRBV3-1
size: few
length: 16

CDR3: CASSLVRQSYSGANVLTF
DNA: TGTGCCAGCAGCTTAGTGCGGCAGTCTTACTCTGGGGCCAACGTCCTGACTTTC
J: TRBJ2-6
D: .
V: TRBV7-2
size: few
length: 18

CDR3: CASSGVRVQETQYF
DNA: TGTGCCAGCAGTGGGGTTAGAGTCCAAGAGACCCAGTACTTC
J: TRBJ2-5
D: .
V: TRBV2
size: .
length: 14

CDR3: CASSLEWGQPQHF
DNA: TGTGCCAGCAGCTTAGAGTGGGGACAGCCCCAGCATTTT
J: TRBJ1-5
D: .
V: TRBV7-2
size: few
length: 13

CDR3: CSARDRFAAKNIQYF
DNA: TGCAGTGCTAGAGATCGGTTTGCGGCCAAAAACATTCAGTACTTC
J: TRBJ2-4
D: .
V: TRBV20-1
size: few
length: 15

CDR3: CAISPGQGAREQYF
DNA: TGTGCCATCTCCCCGGGACAGGGGGCGCGAGAGCAGTACTTC
J: TRBJ2-7
D: TRBD1
V: TRBV10-3
size: few
length: 14

CDR3: CASSQDRREVPGELFF
DNA: TGCGCCAGCAGCCAAGATCGGCGGGAAGTTCCCGGGGAGCTGTTTTTT
J: TRBJ2-2
D: .
V: TRBV4-3
size: .
length: 16

CDR3: CAISEGWDRDQPQHF
DNA: TGTGCCATCAGTGAGGGCTGGGACAGGGACCAGCCCCAGCATTTT
J: TRBJ1-5
D: TRBD1
V: TRBV10-3
size: .
length: 15

CDR3: CASSPRKISSGNTIYF
DNA: TGTGCCAGCTCACCACGAAAAATCAGCTCTGGAAACACCATATATTTT
J: TRBJ1-3
D: .
V: TRBV18
size: few
length: 16

CDR3: CASSSGSGWEQYF
DNA: TGTGCCAGCAGTTCCGGGAGTGGTTGGGAGCAGTACTTC
J: TRBJ2-7
D: .
V: TRBV28
size: few
length: 13

CDR3: CSVGTARYNEQFF
DNA: TGCAGCGTAGGGACAGCCCGCTACAATGAGCAGTTCTTC
J: TRBJ2-1
D: TRBD1
V: TRBV29-1
size: few
length: 13

CDR3: CASRRDRSSTDTQYF
DNA: TGTGCCAGCAGGAGGGACAGGTCGTCGACAGATACGCAGTATTTT
J: TRBJ2-3
D: TRBD1
V: TRBV25-1
size: .
length: 15

CDR3: CASSQPPNEQFF
DNA: TGTGCCAGCAGCCAACCTCCTAATGAGCAGTTCTTC
J: TRBJ2-1
D: .
V: TRBV3-1
size: once
length: 12

CDR3: CASSQGAKSNQPQHF
DNA: TGTGCCAGCTCACAGGGGGCGAAGAGCAATCAGCCCCAGCATTTT
J: TRBJ1-5
D: TRBD1
V: TRBV18
size: .
length: 15

CDR3: CASSSAGGVTEAFF
DNA: TGTGCCAGCAGTTCGGCCGGGGGGGTTACTGAAGCTTTCTTT
J: TRBJ1-1
D: .
V: TRBV12-3/TRBV12-4
size: .
length: 14

CDR3: CASTKKLLGVGPGELFF
DNA: TGTGCCAGCACCAAGAAATTACTAGGGGTTGGGCCCGGGGAGCTGTTTTTT
J: TRBJ2-2
D: .
V: TRBV12-3/TRBV12-4
size: .
length: 17

CDR3: CASSLPETDTQYF
DNA: TGTGCCAGCAGCTTACCCGAGACAGATACGCAGTATTTT
J: TRBJ2-3
D: .
V: TRBV7-9
size: .
length: 13

CDR3: CAISGTGTNTGELFF
DNA: TGTGCCATCAGTGGGACAGGGACGAACACCGGGGAGCTGTTTTTT
J: TRBJ2-2
D: TRBD1
V: TRBV10-3
size: few
length: 15

CDR3: CASRLEALDSPLHF
DNA: TGCGCCAGCAGATTGGAGGCCCTGGATTCACCCCTCCACTTT
J: TRBJ1-6
D: .
V: TRBV5-1
size: .
length: 14

CDR3: CASSLTRNPGTDTQYF
DNA: TGCGCCAGCAGCTTGACCAGGAACCCGGGGACAGATACGCAGTATTTT
J: TRBJ2-3
D: .
V: TRBV5-1
size: many
length: 16

CDR3: CSARERGYGLAFSDTQYF
DNA: TGCAGTGCTAGAGAGCGGGGCTACGGACTAGCGTTTTCAGATACGCAGTATTTT
J: TRBJ2-3
D: TRBD2
V: TRBV20-1
size: .
length: 18

CDR3: CSVDQRVYNEQFF
DNA: TGCAGCGTTGATCAGCGGGTATACAATGAGCAGTTCTTC
J: TRBJ2-1
D: .
V: TRBV29-1
size: .
length: 13

CDR3: CASSRTGTSGYF
DNA: TGTGCCAGCAGTAGAACCGGGACTAGTGGGTATTTT
J: TRBJ2-3
D: TRBD2
V: TRBV12-3/TRBV12-4
size: .
length: 12

CDR3: CASSLVTAVAGYTF
DNA: TGCGCCAGCAGCTTGGTCACCGCAGTAGCGGGCTACACCTTC
J: TRBJ1-2
D: .
V: TRBV5-1
size: few
length: 14

CDR3: CASSSLRAMSETQYF
DNA: TGTGCCAGCAGTTCGCTAAGGGCGATGAGCGAGACCCAGTACTTC
J: TRBJ2-5
D: .
V: TRBV27
size: few
length: 15

CDR3: CASSEKKYEQYF
DNA: TGTGCCAGCAGTGAAAAGAAGTACGAGCAGTACTTC
J: TRBJ2-7
D: .
V: TRBV6-1
size: .
length: 12

CDR3: CASSQELRSQYF
DNA: TGCGCCAGCAGCCAAGAGTTGCGGTCGCAGTACTTC
J: TRBJ2-7
D: .
V: TRBV4-3
size: many
length: 12

CDR3: CSAEAGRDEAFF
DNA: TGCAGTGCAGAGGCGGGGCGTGATGAAGCTTTCTTT
J: TRBJ1-1
D: .
V: TRBV20-1
size: once
length: 12

CDR3: CATKTARAKNIQYF
DNA: TGTGCCACCAAGACAGCCAGAGCCAAAAACATTCAGTACTTC
J: TRBJ2-4
D: .
V: TRBV21-1
size: few
length: 14

CDR3: CASSLAQGNYGYTF
DNA: TGTGCCAGCAGCTTAGCCCAGGGAAACTATGGCTACACCTTC
J: TRBJ1-2
D: .
V: TRBV7-2
size: .
length: 14

CDR3: CSARKDRGILTDTQYF
DNA: TGCAGTGCTAGAAAGGACAGGGGGATCCTCACAGATACGCAGTATTTT
J: TRBJ2-3
D: TRBD1
V: TRBV20-1
size: .
length: 16

CDR3: CASSLLTSGSVFSDTQYF
DNA: TGTGCCAGCAGCCTCCTCACTAGCGGGAGTGTTTTTTCAGATACGCAGTATTTT
J: TRBJ2-3
D: TRBD2
V: TRBV6-1
size: .
length: 18

CDR3: CSARGLTGTYGYTF
DNA: TGCAGTGCTAGAGGTCTGACAGGGACCTATGGCTACACCTTC
J: TRBJ1-2
D: TRBD1
V: TRBV20-1
size: .
length: 14

CDR3: CASSSPRRRGDYEQYF
DNA: TGTGCCAGCAGCTCTCCGAGACGCAGGGGTGACTACGAGCAGTACTTC
J: TRBJ2-7
D: .
V: TRBV7-9
size: .
length: 16

CDR3: CSAAGTGYGYTF
DNA: TGCAGTGCTGCCGGGACAGGGTATGGCTACACCTTC
J: TRBJ1-2
D: TRBD1
V: TRBV20-1
size: few
length: 12

CDR3: CSAHRGQAEQYF
DNA: TGCAGTGCCCATCGGGGACAGGCCGAGCAGTACTTC
J: TRBJ2-7
D: TRBD1
V: TRBV20-1
size: .
length: 12

CDR3: CATSYRGSNQPQHF
DNA: TGTGCCACCAGTTACAGGGGGAGCAATCAGCCCCAGCATTTT
J: TRBJ1-5
D: TRBD1
V: TRBV24-1
size: few
length: 14

CDR3: CASSPGTGAPYEQYF
DNA: TGTGCCAGCAGCCCCGGGACAGGAGCCCCCTACGAGCAGTACTTC
J: TRBJ2-7
D: TRBD1
V: TRBV9
size: .
length: 15

CDR3: CASTAGWENEQFF
DNA: TGTGCCAGCACCGCAGGGTGGGAGAATGAGCAGTTCTTC
J: TRBJ2-1
D: .
V: TRBV6-1
size: few
length: 13

CDR3: CSARGDRAYEQYF
DNA: TGCAGTGCTAGAGGGGACAGGGCCTACGAGCAGTACTTC
J: TRBJ2-7
D: TRBD1
V: TRBV20-1
size: few
length: 13

CDR3: CSARDLKQGPYEQYF
DNA: TGCAGTGCTAGAGATTTGAAACAGGGACCCTACGAGCAGTACTTC
J: TRBJ2-7
D: .
V: TRBV20-1
size: .
length: 15

CDR3: CASSPGLAEMYQETQYF
DNA: TGTGCCAGCTCACCGGGACTAGCGGAAATGTACCAAGAGACCCAGTACTTC
J: TRBJ2-5
D: TRBD2
V: TRBV18
size: few
length: 17

CDR3: CASSATGTSVNEQFF
DNA: TGTGCCAGCAGTGCCACAGGGACTAGTGTCAATGAGCAGTTCTTC
J: TRBJ2-1
D: TRBD2
V: TRBV6-4
size: few
length: 15

CDR3: CASSQDPGVTNEKLFF
DNA: TGTGCCAGCAGCCAAGATCCGGGGGTAACTAATGAAAAACTGTTTTTT
J: TRBJ1-4
D: .
V: TRBV3-1
size: .
length: 16

CDR3: CASSLGSTRPQHF
DNA: TGTGCCAGCAGCTTGGGGTCGACCCGGCCCCAGCATTTT
J: TRBJ1-5
D: .
V: TRBV7-2
size: few
length: 13